Shown below are 20 T cell receptor beta chains from a single sample sequenced in a study of T cells after somatic rescue of genetic block. The assay was immunoSEQ multiplex PCR, and TCRdb's table has in-frame clones only and misses some. The table includes 12,000 to 15,000 clones, less than 75% detected once. The sample was peripheral blood mononuclear cells (PBMCs). The receptors derive from a man aged 18-30 years.

The gene calls are TRBV10-3 and TRBJ1-5; tentative D call: TRBD1 (6 bases). The CDR3 is made up of 15 amino acids. Deletions cut 0 bases from V and 3 bases from J, with 9 bases between. From germline, CDR1 is ENHRY and CDR2 SYGVKD. As DNA, the CDR3 is TGTGCCATCAGTGAGTCGGCAGGGGTCAATCAGCCCCAGCATTTT. It yields the protein CAISESAGVNQPQHF.

This chain uses TRBV7-9 with TRBJ2-2; D is possibly TRBD1 (6 bases). The CDR3 is 14 amino acids. CDR1 and CDR2 from the germline V gene are SEHNR and FQNEAQ (reference sequence). V lost 1 base to trimming and J lost 8 bases, with 11 bases between them. The CDR3 loop is CASSLGPTGGELFF. DNA for the CDR3: TGTGCCAGCAGCTTAGGACCGACAGGTGGGGAGCTGTTTTTT.

The CDR3 is CASSVLGSTDTQYF. The CDR3 coding sequence is TGCGCCAGCAGCGTCCTCGGTAGCACAGATACGCAGTATTTT. This chain links TRBV5-1 with TRBJ2-3; D not certain. Germline V gene lookup returns CDR1 SGHRS and CDR2 YFSETQ. Trimming took 4 bases from V and 0 from J, leaving 9 bases between them. The CDR3 sequence is 14 residues long.

This chain joins TRBV6-6 and TRBJ2-7; D not certain. The V end lost 5 bases, the J end lost 2 bases, and 10 bases lay between the germline ends. From germline, CDR1 is MNHNY and CDR2 SVGAGI (reference sequence). The CDR3 is made up of 13 amino acids. CDR3 sequence (DNA): TGTGCCAGCAGTCCCGGGTCTACCTACGAGCAGTACTTC. Amino acid sequence: CASSPGSTYEQYF.

The rearrangement links TRBV11-3 to TRBJ2-7, with D possibly TRBD2 on 5 matching bases. The V and J ends lost 4 bases and 3 bases respectively, with 25 bases between them. CDR3 length: 18 residues. Germline V gives CDR1 SGHNT, CDR2 YENEEA. Here the CDR3 reads CASSSSRVASYLIYEQYF. The CDR3, as DNA: TGTGCCAGCAGCTCTAGCCGGGTGGCCAGCTACCTAATCTACGAGCAGTACTTC.

This chain uses TRBV15 with TRBJ2-5; 9 bases are a match to TRBD1. With V trimmed by 0 bases and J by 2 bases, 4 bases remained unmatched. CDR1 and CDR2 from the germline V gene are LNHNV and YYDKDF (reference sequence). CDR3 size: 16 residues. The CDR3 DNA reads TGTGCCACCAGCAGAGATATAGGGACAGGGCAAGAGACCCAGTACTTC. Translation: CATSRDIGTGQETQYF.

This clone was counted once. The rearrangement joins TRBV21-1 to TRBJ2-7; the table's D call, TRBD1, was not checked against the DNA. TRBV21-1 is a pseudogene segment. This CDR3 region has 15 residues. The CDR3 bases are TGTGCCAGCAGCAAAGGGGCCACAGGATACTACGAGCAGTACTTC. Translation: CASSKGATGYYEQYF.

The chain links TRBV19 to TRBJ2-5; TRBD2 aligns across 9 bases. Germline lookup yields CDR1 LNHDA and CDR2 SQIVND (reference sequence). The CDR3 extends over 14 amino acids. V gave up 5 bases and J gave up 7 bases; unmatched junction bases: 8. The CDR3 protein is CASSPGGGRGTQYF. In DNA form, the CDR3 reads TGTGCCAGTAGTCCCGGGGGCGGGAGGGGGACCCAGTACTTC. The variable domain in full, completed from reference TRBV19 and TRBJ2-5, reads DGGITQSPKYLFRKEGQNVTLSCEQNLNHDAMYWYRQDPGQGLRLIYYSQIVNDFQKGDIAEGYSVSREKKESFPLTVTSAQKNPTAFYLCASSPGGGRGTQYFGPGTRLLVL.

The chain carries TRBV4-1 and TRBJ2-2; a possible D gene is TRBD2 (7 bases). This CDR3 has 20 residues. Trimming removed 0 bases from V and 5 bases from J, with 25 bases in between. Germline CDR1 MGHRA, CDR2 YSYEKL. This CDR3 is CASSQDIIPVGGRGTGELFF. In DNA, the CDR3 is TGCGCCAGCAGCCAAGATATCATCCCTGTCGGGGGGCGAGGGACCGGGGAGCTGTTTTTT.

This chain uses TRBV5-4 with TRBJ2-7; possibly TRBD2 for D (6 bases). This CDR3 region has 15 residues. With 2 bases removed from V and 3 bases from J, the gap between germline ends came to 15 bases. Germline V gene lookup returns CDR1 SGHNT and CDR2 YYREEE (reference sequence). The CDR3 DNA reads as TGTGCCAGCAGCTTAGGGAGGCCTCCGTACTACGAGCAGTACTTC. Its translation is CASSLGRPPYYEQYF.

The gene calls are TRBV5-1 and TRBJ1-3, with D possibly being TRBD1 (5 bases). Trimming shortened V by 0 bases and J by 0 bases, and 10 bases separated the two germline ends. The CDR3 is 16 amino acids. Germline V gene lookup returns CDR1 SGHRS and CDR2 YFSETQ. The CDR3 sequence: CASSLGGSFSGNTIYF. The CDR3 nucleotides are TGCGCCAGCAGCTTGGGGGGCAGTTTCTCTGGAAACACCATATATTTT. Together with reference TRBV5-1 and TRBJ1-3, the CDR3 gives the full variable domain: KAGVTQTPRYLIKTRGQQVTLSCSPISGHRSVSWYQQTPGQGLQFLFEYFSETQRNKGNFPGRFSGRQFSNSRSEMNVSTLELGDSALYLCASSLGGSFSGNTIYFGEGSWLTVV.

This chain joins TRBV7-8 and TRBJ1-2; the D gene is possibly TRBD1 (6 bases). Germline CDR1 reads SGHVS; CDR2 reads FQNEAQ. This CDR3 has 15 amino acids. V lost 0 bases to trimming and J lost 2 bases, with 10 bases between them. CDR3 residues: CASSLAGQGNYGYTF. The CDR3 nucleotides read TGTGCCAGCAGCTTAGCTGGCCAGGGGAACTATGGCTACACCTTC.

This chain uses TRBV2 with TRBJ2-1, with 8 bases aligning to TRBD2. Germline V lookup: CDR1 SNHLY, CDR2 FYNNEI. CDR3 length: 17 amino acids. V lost 7 bases, J lost 1 base, and 12 bases stayed unmatched. The CDR3 DNA reads as TGTGCCAGCACCCCCCAAAGGCTAGCGGGTTCCTACAATGAGCAGTTCTTC. Its translation: CASTPQRLAGSYNEQFF. Combining the CDR3 with reference TRBV2 and TRBJ2-1 gives the whole variable domain EPEVTQTPSHQVTQMGQEVILRCVPISNHLYFYWYRQILGQKVEFLVSFYNNEISEKSEIFDDQFSVERPDGSNFTLKIRSTKLEDSAMYFCASTPQRLAGSYNEQFFGPGTRLTVL.

V and J are TRBV27 and TRBJ2-5, with D perhaps being TRBD1 or TRBD2 (6 bases each). V shed 6 bases and J shed 5 bases, with 16 bases lying between them. The CDR3 loop spans 14 amino acids. CDR1 and CDR2 from the germline V gene are MNHEY and SMNVEV (reference sequence). The CDR3 loop reads CASSTSGAWETQYF. The CDR3 coding sequence is TGTGCCAGCAGCACGTCGGGGGCGTGGGAGACCCAGTACTTC.

This clone showed up just a few times. The CDR3 DNA follows: TGTGCCAGCAGCCCACCGGGACTAGCGGGACCCAATGAGCAGTTCTTC. Its protein product is CASSPPGLAGPNEQFF. This chain joins TRBV9 and TRBJ2-1; 13 bases are a match to TRBD2. The germline gives CDR1 SGDLS, CDR2 YYNGEE. The CDR3 contains 16 residues. The J segment lost 6 bases and the V segment lost 4 bases, leaving 7 bases of the junction unmatched. Using reference TRBV9 and TRBJ2-1 for the parts outside the CDR3, the full variable domain is DSGVTQTPKHLITATGQRVTLRCSPRSGDLSVYWYQQSLDQGLQFLIQYYNGEERAKGNILERFSAQQFPDLHSELNLSSLELGDSALYFCASSPPGLAGPNEQFFGPGTRLTVL.

The rearrangement uses TRBV28 and TRBJ2-3; 10 bases fit TRBD2. The germline V gene encodes CDR1 MDHEN and CDR2 SYDVKM. CDR3 size: 17 residues. V was pared by 2 bases and J by 1 base, with 6 bases of the junction left unmatched. In nucleotides, the CDR3 is TGTGCCAGCAGTTTAAGGCGGAGCGGGAGGGGCACAGATACGCAGTATTTT. Protein product: CASSLRRSGRGTDTQYF.

The chain joins TRBV5-1 to TRBJ2-2; D remains ambiguous. V lost 5 bases and J lost 0, with 11 bases in between. The CDR3 contains 15 residues. Germline V gene data show CDR1 as SGHRS and CDR2 as YFSETQ. Here the CDR3 DNA reads TGCGCCAGCAGTAAGGCCGTTTCGAACACCGGGGAGCTGTTTTTT. Encoded protein: CASSKAVSNTGELFF. The full variable domain, in which reference TRBV5-1 and TRBJ2-2 provide the parts outside the CDR3, is KAGVTQTPRYLIKTRGQQVTLSCSPISGHRSVSWYQQTPGQGLQFLFEYFSETQRNKGNFPGRFSGRQFSNSRSEMNVSTLELGDSALYLCASSKAVSNTGELFFGEGSRLTVL.

This clone was observed a few times. DNA for the CDR3: TGTGCCAGCAGTCCTCGACTAGCGGGGACCCATGAGCAGTTCTTC. This sequence encodes CASSPRLAGTHEQFF. The chain joins TRBV13 to TRBJ2-1; 11 bases are a match to TRBD2. Germline V gene sequence: CDR1 PRHDT, CDR2 FYEKMQ (reference sequence). This CDR3 is 15 amino acids long. Losses at the gene ends were 6 bases for V and 8 bases for J; bases not matched to a gene: 9.

The J gene is TRBJ1-2, the V gene TRBV6-6; D remains unclear. V lost 4 bases, J lost 4 bases, and 10 bases lay in between. Germline CDR1 is MNHNY and CDR2 is SVGAGI (reference sequence). This CDR3 spans 13 amino acids. DNA for the CDR3: TGTGCCAGCAGTTTCCATGTGGCCTATGGCTACACCTTC. Translated, it gives CASSFHVAYGYTF.

The rearrangement uses TRBV6-5 and TRBJ2-1; D possibly corresponds to TRBD1 (6 bases). Germline V gives CDR1 MNHEY, CDR2 SVGAGI. The CDR3 contains 14 residues. The V and J ends lost 3 bases and 7 bases respectively, with 13 bases between them. CDR3 region: CASSYFQGTNEQFF. The CDR3 region has the DNA TGTGCCAGCAGTTATTTCCAGGGGACGAATGAGCAGTTCTTC.